This T cell receptor (beta chain) emerged from a study of blood T cell repertoires in COVID-19. The overall study: Italy, Spain and the United States were the sources of the convalescent and acute COVID-19 samples. PBMCs, B-cell-depleted T cells, or T cells were the source of the cDNA or gDNA that made up the material.

Profiled with immunoSEQ multiplex PCR; TCRdb holds only in-frame clones, not every one. The repertoire holds under 130,000 clones, less than 90% seen once, with around 4.1% in the top ten. Germline CDR1 is KGHDR and CDR2 is SFDVKD. Between the trimmed V and J ends, which lost 5 bases and 3 bases, there was a span of 24 bases. This CDR3 is 19 amino acids long. The chain recombines TRBV24-1 with TRBJ1-4; D possibly corresponds to TRBD1 (5 bases). The TCR originated in a man between 50 and 59 years old with acute or convalescent COVID-19. Sequencing was performed on peripheral blood. The CDR3 here is CATSVPGGNPYGANEKLFF. As DNA, the CDR3 is TGTGCCACCAGTGTGCCCGGGGGGAACCCCTACGGCGCTAATGAAAAACTGTTTTTT.